These T cell receptor beta chains were read from a single sample in a study of graft-versus-host responses after intestinal transplantation. Their antigens remain unidentified. This table comes from immunoSEQ multiplex PCR, and its TCRdb copy is limited to in-frame clones, with some not included. The profile shows roughly 130,000 clones, 80% to 95% of them singletons. Sequences were derived from unstimulated CD4+ T cells sorted from spleen or lymph node cells, sampled before intestinal transplant. The receptors shown here come from a human donor who received an intestinal transplant. CDR3s include the opening cysteine and the closing phenylalanine or tryptophan. The order of the fields is J gene, clone size, V gene, D gene, CDR3 protein, CDR3 DNA. D genes are given only for firm matches. Rows may omit the clone size; those that give it use once, few, many or a size class.

>TRBJ1-1|.|TRBV6-5|.
CASSYFRVNTEAFF
TGTGCCAGCAGTTACTTTAGGGTGAACACTGAAGCTTTCTTT
>TRBJ2-3|.|TRBV28|.
CASWPGSTDTQYF
TGTGCCAGCTGGCCGGGAAGCACAGATACGCAGTATTTT
>TRBJ2-3|.|TRBV27|TRBD1
CASRVQGADTQYF
TGTGCCAGCAGGGTACAGGGGGCAGATACGCAGTATTTT
>TRBJ2-6|.|TRBV9|.
CASSPRQGANVLTF
TGTGCCAGCAGCCCCCGTCAGGGGGCCAACGTCCTGACTTTC
>TRBJ1-3|.|TRBV9|.
CASSVFVDSGNTIYF
TGTGCCAGCAGCGTATTTGTCGACTCTGGAAACACCATATATTTT
>TRBJ2-7|few|TRBV6-6|TRBD2
CASWTSGRLYEQYF
TGTGCCAGCTGGACTAGCGGGAGACTTTACGAGCAGTACTTC
>TRBJ2-1|.|TRBV27|.
CASSLFSYGSSYNEQFF
TGTGCCAGCAGTTTATTTTCCTACGGAAGCTCCTACAATGAGCAGTTCTTC
>TRBJ2-7|.|TRBV19|TRBD2
CASSIRREMVYEQYF
TGTGCCAGTAGTATTCGGCGGGAGATGGTTTACGAGCAGTACTTC
>TRBJ2-3|.|TRBV5-1|.
CASSLVPAMGTDTQYF
TGCGCCAGCAGCTTGGTGCCAGCTATGGGCACAGATACGCAGTATTTT
>TRBJ2-3|.|TRBV11-2|.
CASSLGAGGDTQYF
TGTGCCAGCAGCTTAGGTGCCGGGGGCGATACGCAGTATTTT
>TRBJ2-7|.|TRBV6-1|TRBD2
CATERGSYEQYF
TGTGCCACCGAGCGGGGGTCCTACGAGCAGTACTTC
>TRBJ2-1|.|TRBV7-9|.
CASSRYLEGLLTSEQFF
TGTGCCAGCAGCAGGTATCTGGAAGGACTCCTCACAAGTGAGCAGTTCTTC
>TRBJ2-1|.|TRBV11-2|TRBD2
CASSSDFTGGNEQFF
TGTGCCAGCAGCTCGGACTTCACCGGGGGGAATGAGCAGTTCTTC
>TRBJ2-1|.|TRBV7-2|TRBD2
CASSLVASGSDEQFF
TGTGCCAGCAGCTTAGTTGCTAGCGGGAGCGATGAGCAGTTCTTC